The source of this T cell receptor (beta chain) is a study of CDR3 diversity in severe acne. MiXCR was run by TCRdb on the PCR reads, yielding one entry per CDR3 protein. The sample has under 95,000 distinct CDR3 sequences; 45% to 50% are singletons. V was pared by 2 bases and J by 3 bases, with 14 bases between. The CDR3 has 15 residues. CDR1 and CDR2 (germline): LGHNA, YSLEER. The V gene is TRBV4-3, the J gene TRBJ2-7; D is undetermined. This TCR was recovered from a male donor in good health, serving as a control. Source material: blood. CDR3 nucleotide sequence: TGCGCCAGCAGCCAAAATTTAGTTTCCGGCTACGAGCAGTACTTC. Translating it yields CASSQNLVSGYEQYF.